The clone carrying this T cell receptor (beta chain) showed up just once. The identical CDR3 is also encoded by other nucleotide sequences in the sample. The sample belongs to a study of shared clonotypes between healthy human individuals. In the naive CD8 group, cells lacked CD45RO and were positively selected for CCR7, so terminally differentiated effector memory CD45RA+ cells were left out. The CDR3 contains 14 residues. From germline, CDR1 is MNHEY and CDR2 SMNVEV (reference sequence). V was shortened by 5 bases and J by 2 bases, with 13 bases between the two germline ends. Here immunoSEQ multiplex PCR was the method, and the copy in TCRdb shows in-frame clones only, minus some. In the table there are 2 million or so clones, roughly 95% of which are singletons.

This receptor was obtained from a man aged 18 to 29 in good health. Sequencing was performed on naive CD8+ T cells sorted from blood. This chain links TRBV27 with TRBJ2-7; tentative D call: TRBD1 (6 bases). DNA of the CDR3: TGTGCCAGCAGTCCATCGACAGGACCCTACGAGCAGTACTTC. Translation gives CASSPSTGPYEQYF.